The 15 T cell receptor beta chains reported below all come from one sample, sequenced in a study of OX40 agonist ivuxolimab in advanced cancers. Repertoires were generated with immunoSEQ multiplex PCR, while TCRdb's copy carries only in-frame clones and drops some. The sample consists of under 85,000 clones, 78% of them appearing once. The sequencing here drew on CD4+ or CD8+ T cells sorted from blood, taken in a trial of the OX40 agonist ivuxolimab. The receptor set was obtained from an adult with an advanced solid tumor such as melanoma, head and neck, liver or kidney cancer.

This clone occurred a few times. The J gene is TRBJ1-1, the V gene TRBV7-9, with D maybe TRBD1 (6 bases). The V end lost 5 bases, the J end lost 0 bases, and 13 bases lay between the germline ends. The CDR3 has 15 residues. Per germline, CDR1 SEHNR and CDR2 FQNEAQ (reference sequence). CDR3 sequence reads: CASSPLQGMNTEAFF. CDR3 nucleotide sequence: TGTGCCAGCAGCCCCCTACAGGGAATGAACACTGAAGCTTTCTTT.

V is TRBV7-2 and J is TRBJ2-7; D remains unclear. CDR3 size: 14 residues. The germline V gene has CDR1 SGHTA and CDR2 FQGNSA. The V end was cut by 3 bases, the J end by 1 base, with 10 bases between. The CDR3 nucleotides read TGTGCCAGCAGCTTTGACCAGGCGTCCTACGAGCAGTACTTC. Protein sequence: CASSFDQASYEQYF.

This chain connects TRBV9 to TRBJ1-2; D remains ambiguous. The germline CDR1 and CDR2 sequences are SGDLS and YYNGEE. The CDR3 has 13 amino acids. The ends were cut back, 0 bases at V and 8 bases at J, with 11 bases in the middle. The CDR3 is CASSVGGLGGYTF. In DNA, the CDR3 is TGTGCCAGCAGCGTAGGAGGGTTGGGCGGCTACACCTTC.

The J gene is TRBJ2-3, the V gene TRBV5-4, with 16 bases that match TRBD2. CDR1 SGHNT and CDR2 YYREEE come from the germline V gene (reference sequence). CDR3 length: 18 amino acids. V lost 5 bases to trimming and J lost 3 bases; unmatched junction nucleotides: 9. This CDR3 is CASRTGLAGGLRTDTQYF. Written as DNA, the CDR3 is TGTGCCAGCAGAACGGGACTAGCGGGAGGGCTTCGGACAGATACGCAGTATTTT.

This chain links TRBV16 with TRBJ1-1; D is unresolved. Germline CDR1 reads KGHSY; CDR2 reads FQNENV. CDR3 size: 15 residues. The ends were cut back, 1 base at V and 1 base at J, with 10 bases in the middle. CDR3 nucleotides: TGTGCCAGCAGCCAATTTGGGCAGACGAACACTGAAGCTTTCTTT. Its protein product is CASSQFGQTNTEAFF.

The chain has TRBV18 and TRBJ1-5; TRBD1 aligns across 7 bases. This CDR3 is 15 amino acids long. V dropped 3 bases and J dropped 2; count of bases not matched to a gene: 4. Germline CDR1 is KGHSH and CDR2 is LQKENI. CDR3 nucleotides: TGTGCCAGCTCACCGGCGACAGGGCGCAATCAGCCCCAGCATTTT. It yields the protein CASSPATGRNQPQHF.

The rearrangement uses TRBV18 and TRBJ2-1, with a weak D call TRBD2 (6 bases). V was shortened by 2 bases and J by 6 bases, with 14 bases between the two germline ends. Germline CDR1 reads KGHSH; CDR2 reads LQKENI. The CDR3 totals 15 residues. The CDR3 protein is CASSPMPGRTNEQFF. The CDR3 DNA sequence: TGTGCCAGCTCACCAATGCCGGGGAGGACCAATGAGCAGTTCTTC.

This clone appeared a few times. The chain joins TRBV28 to TRBJ1-2; D call uncertain. Germline values: CDR1 MDHEN, CDR2 SYDVKM. Trimming stripped 5 bases from V and 8 bases from J, with 15 bases between. CDR3 size: 13 residues. The CDR3 sequence is CASSPGLFSGYTF. The DNA for the CDR3 is TGTGCCAGCAGTCCCGGACTGTTCTCGGGCTACACCTTC.

This chain joins TRBV6-6 and TRBJ2-7, with TRBD1 identical over 12 bases. Germline assignment: CDR1 MNHNY and CDR2 SVGAGI (reference sequence). The CDR3 consists of 14 residues. Trimming removed 6 bases from V and 6 bases from J; junction bases left unmatched: 6. This CDR3 is CASRSGQGASEQYF. In nucleotides, the CDR3 is TGTGCCAGCAGATCGGGACAGGGGGCTAGCGAGCAGTACTTC.

This rearrangement joins TRBV27 to TRBJ2-5, with D unresolved. CDR3 length: 15 amino acids. CDR1 and CDR2 (germline): MNHEY, SMNVEV (reference sequence). V shed 2 bases and J shed 4 bases, with 14 bases lying between them. The CDR3 sequence is CASSLHWEPRETQYF. For the CDR3, the DNA is TGTGCCAGCAGTTTACATTGGGAACCACGAGAGACCCAGTACTTC.

The table lists this clone with a few counts. The DNA of the CDR3 is TGTGCCAGTAGGGTTCAGGGGGCTAGAGCTTTCTTT. Its protein is CASRVQGARAFF. The gene calls are TRBV19 and TRBJ1-1; TRBD1 agrees at 8 bases. The CDR3 consists of 12 residues. The germline CDR1 and CDR2 sequences are LNHDA and SQIVND (reference sequence). After removal of 6 bases from V and 10 bases from J, the junction contained 7 bases not matched to a gene.

The chain combines TRBV30 with TRBJ1-6; D unresolved. In germline, CDR1 is GTSNPN, CDR2 SVGIG (reference sequence). Trimming removed 2 bases from V and 5 bases from J, with 7 bases in between. The length of the CDR3 is 13 residues. The CDR3, as DNA: TGTGCCTGGAGTCGGCAGGATAATTCACCCCTCCACTTT. Protein product: CAWSRQDNSPLHF.

V usage is TRBV5-1 and J usage is TRBJ2-1; D is unclear. The CDR3 is made up of 13 amino acids. The germline gives CDR1 SGHRS, CDR2 YFSETQ. Trimming left V 3 bases short and J 6 bases short, with 10 bases between. CDR3 bases: TGCGCCAGCAGCTCGATCATAGGCAATGAGCAGTTCTTC. As protein: CASSSIIGNEQFF.

DNA of the CDR3: TGTGCCAGTAGTATGAGGCGGGGTGGGGATACGCAGTATTTT. This translates into CASSMRRGGDTQYF. The V and J genes are TRBV19 and TRBJ2-3; a weak D match, TRBD2 (6 bases). Germline V gene data show CDR1 as LNHDA and CDR2 as SQIVND (reference sequence). Trimming stripped 3 bases from V and 6 bases from J, with 13 bases between. The CDR3 is 14 amino acids. The full variable domain, completed using reference TRBV19 and TRBJ2-3, is DGGITQSPKYLFRKEGQNVTLSCEQNLNHDAMYWYRQDPGQGLRLIYYSQIVNDFQKGDIAEGYSVSREKKESFPLTVTSAQKNPTAFYLCASSMRRGGDTQYFGPGTRLTVL.

This sequence joins TRBV7-8 and TRBJ2-5, with 9 bases lining up with TRBD1. The end of the DNA aligns better with TRBJ2-7, so the J call may be wrong. The CDR3 covers 13 residues. The germline gives CDR1 SGHVS, CDR2 FQNEAQ. The CDR3, as DNA: TGTGCCAGCAACTACAGGGGGCCCTACGAGCAGTACTTC. As protein: CASNYRGPYEQYF.